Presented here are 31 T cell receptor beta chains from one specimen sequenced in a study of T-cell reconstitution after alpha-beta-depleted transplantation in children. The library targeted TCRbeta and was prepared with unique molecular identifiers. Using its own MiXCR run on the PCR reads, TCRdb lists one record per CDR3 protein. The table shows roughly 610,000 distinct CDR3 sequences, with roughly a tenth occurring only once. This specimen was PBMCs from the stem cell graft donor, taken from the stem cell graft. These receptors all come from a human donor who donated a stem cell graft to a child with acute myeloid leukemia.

This CDR3 reads CSVEELDEQFF. CDR3 DNA: TGCAGCGTTGAGGAGCTAGATGAGCAGTTCTTC. V usage is TRBV29-1 and J usage is TRBJ2-1; D remains ambiguous. There are 11 residues in the CDR3. V dropped 3 bases and J dropped 8 bases, with 8 bases sitting between them. Germline V gives CDR1 SQVTM, CDR2 ANQGSEA.

The CDR3 loop reads CASSFQRGTEAFF. The CDR3 DNA sequence: TGTGCCAGCAGTTTCCAAAGGGGCACTGAAGCTTTCTTT. The rearrangement uses TRBV12-3 or TRBV12-4 and TRBJ1-1; D is perhaps TRBD1 (5 bases). V lost 3 bases and J lost 4, with 9 bases in between. This CDR3 contains 13 residues.

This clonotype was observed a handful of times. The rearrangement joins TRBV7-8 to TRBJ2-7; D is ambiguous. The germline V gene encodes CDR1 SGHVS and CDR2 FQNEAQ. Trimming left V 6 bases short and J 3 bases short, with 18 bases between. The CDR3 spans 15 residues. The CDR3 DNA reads TGTGCCAGCAGAGACACCCGGGCCATCAACTACGAGCAGTACTTC. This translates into CASRDTRAINYEQYF.

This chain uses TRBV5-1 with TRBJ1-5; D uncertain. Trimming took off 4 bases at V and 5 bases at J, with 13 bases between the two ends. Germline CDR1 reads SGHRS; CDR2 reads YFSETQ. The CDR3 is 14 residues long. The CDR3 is CASSQDGMDQPQHF. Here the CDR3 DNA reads TGCGCCAGCAGCCAAGACGGGATGGATCAGCCCCAGCATTTT.

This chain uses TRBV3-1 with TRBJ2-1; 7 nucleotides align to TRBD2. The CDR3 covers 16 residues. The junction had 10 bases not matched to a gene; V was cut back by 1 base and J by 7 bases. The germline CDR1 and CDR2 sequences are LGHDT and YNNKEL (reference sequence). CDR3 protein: CASSQGTSVARNEQFF. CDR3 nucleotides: TGTGCCAGCAGCCAAGGAACTAGCGTTGCTCGGAATGAGCAGTTCTTC.

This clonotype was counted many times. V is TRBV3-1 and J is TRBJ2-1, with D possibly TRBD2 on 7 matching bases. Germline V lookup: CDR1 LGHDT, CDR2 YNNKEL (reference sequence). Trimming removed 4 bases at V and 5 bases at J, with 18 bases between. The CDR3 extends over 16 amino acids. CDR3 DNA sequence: TGTGCCAGCAGCCTGGAGGGGGGGCCGGGCCACAATGAGCAGTTCTTC. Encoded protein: CASSLEGGPGHNEQFF.

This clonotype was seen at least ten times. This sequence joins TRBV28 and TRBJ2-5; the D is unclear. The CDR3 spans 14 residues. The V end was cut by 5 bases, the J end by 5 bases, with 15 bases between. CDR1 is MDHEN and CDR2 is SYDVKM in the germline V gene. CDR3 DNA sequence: TGTGCCAGCAGTCTCCCAATCGTGGGGGAGACCCAGTACTTC. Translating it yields CASSLPIVGETQYF.

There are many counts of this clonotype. The CDR3 coding sequence is TGCAGTGCCCTGAGGACAGGGGGCTTGTATGAGCAGTTCTTC. Protein product: CSALRTGGLYEQFF. V is TRBV20-1 and J is TRBJ2-1; 11 nucleotides match TRBD1. V lost 6 bases, J lost 8 bases, and 9 bases stayed unmatched. Per germline, CDR1 DFQATT and CDR2 SNEGSKA (reference sequence). CDR3 length: 14 residues.

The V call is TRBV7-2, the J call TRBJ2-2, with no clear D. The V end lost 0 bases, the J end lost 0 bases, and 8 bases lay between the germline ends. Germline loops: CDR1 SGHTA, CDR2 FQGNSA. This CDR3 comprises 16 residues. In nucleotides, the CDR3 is TGTGCCAGCAGCTTAGCGGGCGGTTCGAACACCGGGGAGCTGTTTTTT. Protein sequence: CASSLAGGSNTGELFF.

The CDR3 loop is CASSFGSGVEKLFF. The CDR3 DNA sequence: TGTGCCAGCAGTTTCGGGTCCGGGGTTGAAAAACTGTTTTTT. This sequence joins TRBV12-3 or TRBV12-4 and TRBJ1-4; D unclear. Trimming stripped 3 bases from V and 7 bases from J, with 12 bases between. This CDR3 spans 14 amino acids.

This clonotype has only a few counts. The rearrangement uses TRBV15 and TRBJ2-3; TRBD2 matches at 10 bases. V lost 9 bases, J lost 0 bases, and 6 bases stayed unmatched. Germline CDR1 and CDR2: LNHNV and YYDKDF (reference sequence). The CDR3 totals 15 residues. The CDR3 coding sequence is TGTGCCACTAGCGGGAGGCGAGATAGCACAGATACGCAGTATTTT. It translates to CATSGRRDSTDTQYF.

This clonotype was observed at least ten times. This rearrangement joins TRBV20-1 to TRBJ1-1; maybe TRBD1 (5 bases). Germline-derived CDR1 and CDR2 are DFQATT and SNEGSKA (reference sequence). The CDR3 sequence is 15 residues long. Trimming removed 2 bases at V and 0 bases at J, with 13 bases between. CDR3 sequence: CSARKGGGMNTEAFF. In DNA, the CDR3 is TGCAGTGCTAGAAAGGGTGGGGGAATGAACACTGAAGCTTTCTTT.

The CDR3: CASRRSTEQYF. In DNA, the CDR3 is TGTGCCAGCAGGCGGTCAACCGAGCAGTACTTC. This chain uses TRBV3-1 with TRBJ2-7; no clear D. Germline V gene lookup returns CDR1 LGHDT and CDR2 YNNKEL (reference sequence). The V end was cut by 6 bases, the J end by 6 bases, with 9 bases between. The CDR3 totals 11 residues.

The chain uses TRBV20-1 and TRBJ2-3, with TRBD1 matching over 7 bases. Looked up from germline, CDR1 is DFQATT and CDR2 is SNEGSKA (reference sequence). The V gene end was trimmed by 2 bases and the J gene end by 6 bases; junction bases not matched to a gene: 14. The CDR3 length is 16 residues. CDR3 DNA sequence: TGCAGTGCTAGATCCTCGACAGGGTCCGTCATGGATACGCAGTATTTT. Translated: CSARSSTGSVMDTQYF.

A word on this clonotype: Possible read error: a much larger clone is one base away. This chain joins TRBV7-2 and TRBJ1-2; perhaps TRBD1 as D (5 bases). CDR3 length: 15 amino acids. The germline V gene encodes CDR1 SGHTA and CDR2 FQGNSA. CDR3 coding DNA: TGTGCCAGCAGCTTAGGCGCCAGTGCGAGGGGTGGCCACACCTTC. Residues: CASSLGASARGGHTF.

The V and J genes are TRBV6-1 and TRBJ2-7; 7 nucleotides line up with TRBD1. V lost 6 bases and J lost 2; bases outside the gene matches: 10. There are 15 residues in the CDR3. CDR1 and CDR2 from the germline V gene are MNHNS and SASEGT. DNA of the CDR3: TGTGCCAGCAGGGGACACAGGGGCCGGACCTACGAGCAGTACTTC. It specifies CASRGHRGRTYEQYF.

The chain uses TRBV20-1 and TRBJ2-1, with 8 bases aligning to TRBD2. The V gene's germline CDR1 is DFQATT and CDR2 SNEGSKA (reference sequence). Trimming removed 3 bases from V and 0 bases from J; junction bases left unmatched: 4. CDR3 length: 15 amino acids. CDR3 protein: CSASGGTSSYNEQFF. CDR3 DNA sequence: TGCAGTGCTAGCGGGGGGACTAGCTCCTACAATGAGCAGTTCTTC.

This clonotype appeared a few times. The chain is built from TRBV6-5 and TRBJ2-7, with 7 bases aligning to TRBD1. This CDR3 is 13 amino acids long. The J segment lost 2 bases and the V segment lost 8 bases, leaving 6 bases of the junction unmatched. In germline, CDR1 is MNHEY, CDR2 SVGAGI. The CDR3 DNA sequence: TGTGCCAGCCGTAACCAGGGGGCCTACGAGCAGTACTTC. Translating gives CASRNQGAYEQYF.

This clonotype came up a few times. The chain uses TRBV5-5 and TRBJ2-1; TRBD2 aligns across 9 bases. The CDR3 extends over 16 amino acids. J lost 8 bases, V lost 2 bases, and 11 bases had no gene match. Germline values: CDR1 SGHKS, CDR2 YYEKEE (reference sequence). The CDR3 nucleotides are TGTGCCAGCAGCTTCCTTCCTAGCGGGGCCACCGATGAGCAGTTCTTC. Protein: CASSFLPSGATDEQFF.

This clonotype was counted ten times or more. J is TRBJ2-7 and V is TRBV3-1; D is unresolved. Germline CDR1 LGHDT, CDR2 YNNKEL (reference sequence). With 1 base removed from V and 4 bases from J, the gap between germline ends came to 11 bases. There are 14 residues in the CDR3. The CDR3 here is CASSQGWVNYEQYF. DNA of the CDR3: TGTGCCAGCAGCCAAGGTTGGGTGAATTACGAGCAGTACTTC.

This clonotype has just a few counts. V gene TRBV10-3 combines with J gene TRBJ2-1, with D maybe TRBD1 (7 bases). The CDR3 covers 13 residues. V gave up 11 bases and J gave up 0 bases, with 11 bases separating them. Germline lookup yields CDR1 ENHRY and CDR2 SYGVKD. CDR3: CAARGASYNEQFF. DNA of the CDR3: TGTGCCGCCAGGGGGGCCTCCTACAATGAGCAGTTCTTC.

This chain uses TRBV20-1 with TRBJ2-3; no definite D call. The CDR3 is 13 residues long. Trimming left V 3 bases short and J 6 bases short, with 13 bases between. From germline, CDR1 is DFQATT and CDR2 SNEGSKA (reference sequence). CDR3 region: CSARPVSRDTQYF. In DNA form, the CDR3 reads TGCAGTGCTAGGCCCGTGTCACGGGATACGCAGTATTTT.

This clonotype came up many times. DNA for the CDR3: TGCAGTGCTAGCGGGACTACCTCCTACGAGCAGTACTTC. Amino acids: CSASGTTSYEQYF. The chain carries TRBV20-1 and TRBJ2-7; 7 bases agree with TRBD2. This CDR3 comprises 13 residues. Germline V CDR1 and CDR2: DFQATT, SNEGSKA (reference sequence). V dropped 3 bases and J dropped 0; count of bases not matched to a gene: 2.

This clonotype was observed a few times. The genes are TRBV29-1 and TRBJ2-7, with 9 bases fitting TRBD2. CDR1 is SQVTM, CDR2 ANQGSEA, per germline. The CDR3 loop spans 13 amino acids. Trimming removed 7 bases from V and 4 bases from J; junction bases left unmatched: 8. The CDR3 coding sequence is TGCAGCGCTGCCTTGGCGGGAGGGTACGAGCAGTACTTC. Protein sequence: CSAALAGGYEQYF.

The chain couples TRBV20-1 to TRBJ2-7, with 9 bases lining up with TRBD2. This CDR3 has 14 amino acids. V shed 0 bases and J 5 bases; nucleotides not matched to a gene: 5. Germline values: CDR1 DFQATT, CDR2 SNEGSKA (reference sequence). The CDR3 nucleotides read TGCAGTGCTAGAGATCCTAGCGGGACCCACGAGCAGTACTTC. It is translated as CSARDPSGTHEQYF.

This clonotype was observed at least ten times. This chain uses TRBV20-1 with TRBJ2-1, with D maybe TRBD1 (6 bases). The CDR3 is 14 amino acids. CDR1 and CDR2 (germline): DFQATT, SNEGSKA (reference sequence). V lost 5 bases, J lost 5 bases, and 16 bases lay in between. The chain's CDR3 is CSAPPGVKDNEQFF. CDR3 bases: TGCAGTGCTCCTCCAGGGGTAAAGGACAATGAGCAGTTCTTC.

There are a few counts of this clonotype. The CDR3 region is CATSDTWADGYTF. CDR3 coding DNA: TGTGCCACCAGTGATACTTGGGCCGATGGCTACACCTTC. The gene calls are TRBV24-1 and TRBJ1-2, with D uncertain. V was cut by 3 bases and J by 6 bases, with 10 bases left in between. The length of the CDR3 is 13 residues. From germline, CDR1 is KGHDR and CDR2 SFDVKD.

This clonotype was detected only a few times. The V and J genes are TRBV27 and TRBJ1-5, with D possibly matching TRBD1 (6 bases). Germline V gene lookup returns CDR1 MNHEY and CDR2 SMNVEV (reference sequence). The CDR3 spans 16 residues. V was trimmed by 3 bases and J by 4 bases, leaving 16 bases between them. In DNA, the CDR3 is TGTGCCAGCAGTTTGGAGGGGGTCGGGGATAATCAGCCCCAGCATTTT. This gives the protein CASSLEGVGDNQPQHF.

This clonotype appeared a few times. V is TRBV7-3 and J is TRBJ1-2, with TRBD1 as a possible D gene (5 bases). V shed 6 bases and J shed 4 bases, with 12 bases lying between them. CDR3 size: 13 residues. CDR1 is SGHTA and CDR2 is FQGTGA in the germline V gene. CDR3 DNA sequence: TGTGCCAGCAGTTTAGTGGGGGGCTATGGCTACACCTTC. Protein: CASSLVGGYGYTF.

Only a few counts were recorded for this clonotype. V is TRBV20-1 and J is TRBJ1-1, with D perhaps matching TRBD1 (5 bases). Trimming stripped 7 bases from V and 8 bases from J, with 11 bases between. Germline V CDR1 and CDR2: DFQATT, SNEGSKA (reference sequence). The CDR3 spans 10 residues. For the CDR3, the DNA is TGCAGTGATTCCCGGGGGGAAGCTTTCTTT. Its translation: CSDSRGEAFF.

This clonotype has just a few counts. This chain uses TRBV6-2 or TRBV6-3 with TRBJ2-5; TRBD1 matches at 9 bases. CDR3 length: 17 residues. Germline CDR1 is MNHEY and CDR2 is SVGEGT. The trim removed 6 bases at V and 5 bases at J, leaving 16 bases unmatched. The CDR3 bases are TGTGCCAGCAGCCAATACGGTCCGGGACAGGGACGGGAGACCCAGTACTTC. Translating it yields CASSQYGPGQGRETQYF.